This is a list of T cell receptor beta chains from one sample in a study of T cells after yellow fever vaccination. TCRdb ran MiXCR on the 5' RACE reads and lists one entry per CDR3 protein. The repertoire holds 50,000 or so distinct CDR3 sequences, with approximately 7% as singletons. Specimen: CD8+ T cells sorted from PBMCs, collected roughly 14 days after the first yellow fever vaccination. These receptor sequences come from a man between 18 and 29 years old who received the YFV17D yellow fever vaccine. CDR3s include the opening cysteine and the closing phenylalanine or tryptophan. Fields, in order: V gene, J gene, CDR3 protein.

>TRBV7-2|TRBJ2-5
CASSSSGGGQETQYF
>TRBV7-6|TRBJ2-5
CASSLGASQETQYF
>TRBV12-3/TRBV12-4|TRBJ2-3
CASSLAVGGQLQYF
>TRBV7-6|TRBJ2-5
CASSSRDRERGQYF
>TRBV29-1|TRBJ2-5
CSVEDMAVQETQYF
>TRBV13|TRBJ2-3
CASSSQGTDTQYF
>TRBV4-3|TRBJ1-6
CASSQVLGRPDSPLHF
>TRBV12-3/TRBV12-4|TRBJ2-5
CASGRGEGETQYF
>TRBV12-3/TRBV12-4|TRBJ1-1
CASSHRQALDSEAFF
>TRBV6-5|TRBJ2-3
CASNRGLSTDTQYF
>TRBV5-4|TRBJ2-5
CASSFGGGALETQYF
>TRBV7-9|TRBJ2-2
CASSFLAGANTGELFF
>TRBV20-1|TRBJ2-2
CSAAGTHGTGELFF
>TRBV12-3/TRBV12-4|TRBJ1-1
CASRHGNTEAFF
>TRBV7-8|TRBJ2-3
CASSLHSRPPGDTQYF
>TRBV30|TRBJ2-3
CAWSLDSTDTQYF
>TRBV20-1|TRBJ2-1
CSAKDDRGEHEQFF
>TRBV4-1|TRBJ2-1
CASAMGEESVNEQFF
>TRBV7-9|TRBJ2-1
CASSESGTNYNEQFF